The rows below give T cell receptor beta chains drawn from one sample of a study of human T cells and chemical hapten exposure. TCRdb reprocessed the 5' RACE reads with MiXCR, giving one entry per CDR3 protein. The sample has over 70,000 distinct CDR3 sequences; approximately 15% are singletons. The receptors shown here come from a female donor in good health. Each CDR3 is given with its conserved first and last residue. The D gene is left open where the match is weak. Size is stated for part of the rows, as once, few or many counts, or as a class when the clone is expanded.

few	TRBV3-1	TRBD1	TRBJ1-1	TGTGCCAGCAGCCGAGGTCAGGGGGCCCACACTGAAGCTTTCTTT	CASSRGQGAHTEAFF
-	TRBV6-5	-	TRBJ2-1	TGTGCCAGCAGTCAACACCAGGGAACGGGAACCCTAAATGAGCAGTTCTTC	CASSQHQGTGTLNEQFF
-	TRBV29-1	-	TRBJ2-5	TGCAGCTCGGGCGGGACAGCCAATTTAGAGACCCAGTACTTC	CSSGGTANLETQYF
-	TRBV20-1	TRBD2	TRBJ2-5	TGCAGTGCTAGAAAGTGGCGGGAGATCAAATGGGAGACCCAGTACTTC	CSARKWREIKWETQYF
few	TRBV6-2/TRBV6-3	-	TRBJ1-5	TGTGCCAGCAGTTCCGGTCGAGGGCTTTCTAACAATCAGCCCCAGCATTTT	CASSSGRGLSNNQPQHF
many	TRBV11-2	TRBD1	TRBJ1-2	TGTGCCAGCAGCCCTTTCCAGGGGGGGCATGGTGGCTACACCTTC	CASSPFQGGHGGYTF
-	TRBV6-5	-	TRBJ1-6	TGTGCCAGCAGACCACGGAGCTCCTATAATTCACCCCTCCACTTT	CASRPRSSYNSPLHF
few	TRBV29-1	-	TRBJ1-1	TGCAGCGTCGATAAAGGACAGTCCTACGGCACTGAAGCTTTCTTT	CSVDKGQSYGTEAFF
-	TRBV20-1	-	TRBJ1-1	TGCAGTGGATTCAGACCGAACACTGAAGCTTTCTTT	CSGFRPNTEAFF
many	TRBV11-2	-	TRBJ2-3	TGTGCCAGCAGCTTTAAAGTTGCGGATACGCAGTATTTT	CASSFKVADTQYF
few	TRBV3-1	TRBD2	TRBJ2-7	TGTGCCAGCAGCCACCAATCGACTAGCGGGAGCTACGAGCAGTACTTC	CASSHQSTSGSYEQYF
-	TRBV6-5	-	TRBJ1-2	TGTGCCAGCAGTTTGCTGGGAGGAGGAGGCTACACCTTC	CASSLLGGGGYTF
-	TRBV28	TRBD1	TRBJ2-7	TGTGCCAGCAGCTGGGGACAGGGCCCCAACGAGCAGTACTTC	CASSWGQGPNEQYF
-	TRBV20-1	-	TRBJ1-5	TGCAGTGCTAGTAGCGGACATAGCAATCAGCCCCAGCATTTT	CSASSGHSNQPQHF
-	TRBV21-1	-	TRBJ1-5	TGTGCCAGCAGCAAATTGGAGTGGCTGGGGAATCAGCCCCAGCATTTT	CASSKLEWLGNQPQHF
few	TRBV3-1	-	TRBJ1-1	TGTGCCAGCAGCCAAGATGCCGGCACCACTGAAGCTTTCTTT	CASSQDAGTTEAFF
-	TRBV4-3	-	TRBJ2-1	TGCGCCAGCAGCCAAGTTCCAGGATTGGGTGAGCAGTTCTTC	CASSQVPGLGEQFF
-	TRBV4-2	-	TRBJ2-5	TGTGCCAGCAGTCAAGGGGAAGCCCCAGAGACCCAGTACTTC	CASSQGEAPETQYF
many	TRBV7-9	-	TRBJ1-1	TGTGCCAGCAGCTTAGAGTTTGGGACTGAAGCTTTCTTT	CASSLEFGTEAFF
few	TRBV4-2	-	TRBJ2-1	TGTGCCAGCAGCCAAGAACTAGAGGTTGAGCAGTTCTTC	CASSQELEVEQFF
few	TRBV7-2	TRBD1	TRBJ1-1	TGTGCCAGCAGCCAGGGTCCCGGGACAGGGCGTGATATGAACACTGAAGCTTTCTTT	CASSQGPGTGRDMNTEAFF
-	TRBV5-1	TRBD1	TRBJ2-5	TGCGCCAGCAGCTTCGGACAGGGGGCTATCCGGGAGGAGACCCAGTACTTC	CASSFGQGAIREETQYF
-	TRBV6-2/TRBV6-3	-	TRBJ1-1	TGTGCCAGCAGTGCTTCGACAGGAATGAACACTGAAGCTTTCTTT	CASSASTGMNTEAFF
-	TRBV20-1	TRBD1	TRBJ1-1	TGCAGTGCTAGAGATTCAGCCGGGACAGGTGAAGCTTTCTTT	CSARDSAGTGEAFF
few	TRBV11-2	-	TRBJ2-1	TGTGCCAGCAGCTTAATACTCGGCGTTGAGCAGTTCTTC	CASSLILGVEQFF
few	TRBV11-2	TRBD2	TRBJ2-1	TGTGCCAGCAGAGAGCGACTAGCGGGAATCTACAATGAGCAGTTCTTC	CASRERLAGIYNEQFF
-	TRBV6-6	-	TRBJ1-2	TGTGCCAGCAGGGTGGACTTGAACGGCTACACCTTC	CASRVDLNGYTF
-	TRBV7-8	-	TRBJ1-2	TGTGCCAGCAGCTTAGTGAGGGGGGCGCAGGGCTACACCTTC	CASSLVRGAQGYTF
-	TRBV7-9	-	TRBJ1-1	TGTGCCAGCTCACGGGAGAACACTGAAGCTTTCTTT	CASSRENTEAFF
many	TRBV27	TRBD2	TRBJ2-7	TGTGCCAGCAGTACCGGGACTAGTTCCTACGAGCAGTACTTC	CASSTGTSSYEQYF
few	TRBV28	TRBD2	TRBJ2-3	TGTGCCAGCAGCTCCAGACTAGCGGGAGATTTAGATACGCAGTATTTT	CASSSRLAGDLDTQYF
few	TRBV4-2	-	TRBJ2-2	TGTGCCAGCAGCCCTCCGGGACGCGACACCGGGGAGCTGTTTTTT	CASSPPGRDTGELFF
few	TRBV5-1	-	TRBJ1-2	TGCGCCAGCAGCTTGGCCGGGGAGGACTATGGCTACACCTTC	CASSLAGEDYGYTF
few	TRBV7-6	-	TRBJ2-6	TGTGCCAGCAGCCCAACTATACGTGGGGCCAACGTCCTGACTTTC	CASSPTIRGANVLTF
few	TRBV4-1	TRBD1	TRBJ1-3	TGCGCCAGCAGCCCGTTGGGGCAGGGGGGGAAGAACACCATATATTTT	CASSPLGQGGKNTIYF
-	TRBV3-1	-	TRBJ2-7	TGTGCCAGCAGCCAAGATTGGGACTACGAGCAGTACTTC	CASSQDWDYEQYF
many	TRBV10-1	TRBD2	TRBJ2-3	TGCGCCAGCAACCTGACTAGCGGGTTCTCCACAGATACGCAGTATTTT	CASNLTSGFSTDTQYF
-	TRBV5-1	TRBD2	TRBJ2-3	TGCGCCAGCAGCTCGGGACTAGGGGGAGATACGCAGTATTTT	CASSSGLGGDTQYF
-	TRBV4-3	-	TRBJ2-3	TGCGCCAGCAGCCAAGATGACGGGGGGCCCACAGATACGCAGTATTTT	CASSQDDGGPTDTQYF
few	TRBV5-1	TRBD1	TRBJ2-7	TGCGCCAGCAGCGTCTCCGGGACAGCCCTCGAGCAGTACTTC	CASSVSGTALEQYF
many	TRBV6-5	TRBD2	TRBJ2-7	TGTGCCAGCAGTGTTCTAGCGGGGTACTCCTACGAGCAGTACTTC	CASSVLAGYSYEQYF
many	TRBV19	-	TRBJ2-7	TGTGCCAGTAGTCAGGAGGGGGGTTGGACCTACGAGCAGTACTTC	CASSQEGGWTYEQYF
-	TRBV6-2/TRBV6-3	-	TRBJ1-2	TGTGCCAGCAGTTACGGGGGTCGGAACTATGGCTACACCTTC	CASSYGGRNYGYTF
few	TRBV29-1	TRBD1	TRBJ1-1	TGCAGCGTTTACAGGGGGCCCACTGAAGCTTTCTTT	CSVYRGPTEAFF
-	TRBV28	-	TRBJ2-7	TGTGCCAGCAGTTTTGCGCAGACCTACGAGCAGTACTTC	CASSFAQTYEQYF
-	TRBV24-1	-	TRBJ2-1	TGTGCCACCAGTGATCCGGGGGGGACAGGGATTAGATGGCAGTTCTTC	CATSDPGGTGIRWQFF
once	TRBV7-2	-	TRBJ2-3	TGTGCCAGCAGCTTGGCTAAGACAGGCACAGATACGCAGTATTTT	CASSLAKTGTDTQYF